This T cell receptor beta chain appears in the sequencing data of a study of T-cell reconstitution after alpha-beta-depleted transplantation in children. The CDR3 extends over 14 amino acids. Germline CDR1 and CDR2: SEHNR and FQNEAQ (reference sequence). Trimming pared 4 bases from V and 5 bases from J, leaving 15 bases between. As it was prepared, the TCRbeta library received unique molecular identifiers. TCRdb re-called the PCR reads through MiXCR, storing one row per CDR3 protein. The profile shows tens of thousands of distinct CDR3 sequences, less than 6% of them singletons. The TCR originated in a female patient aged 2 to 10 who had a stem cell transplant for aplastic anemia, so the T cells may come from the graft donor. The source material was PBMCs, mostly from graft donor cells, sampled 60 days after TCRalphabeta/CD19-depleted stem cell transplant. The chain carries TRBV7-9 and TRBJ2-7; D gene uncertain. As DNA, the CDR3 is TGTGCCAGCAGCTCAATCGAACAGAGGAACGAGCAGTACGTC. Translating it yields CASSSIEQRNEQYV.